Below, 24 T cell receptor beta chains from the same sample are listed, as sequenced in a study of beta chain features in type 1 diabetes (dated by TCRdb to the late 2010s). Libraries were built with the immunoSEQ multiplex PCR assay. The entire isolated RNA was reverse transcribed using the High Capacity cDNA Reverse Transcription Kit, and thus expressed TCRB transcripts were sequenced. TCRdb took this table from immuneACCESS and kept in-frame rearrangements with V and J called. Such tables lack part of the clones; where checked against another copy, unresolved V genes explain under half of the gap, and the rest is unexplained. For this sample the table gives 130,000 to 150,000 clones, of which less than 11% were detected only once. The ten top clones hold roughly 1.3% of the sample. Sequenced input: naive CD4+ T cells from blood. This specimen's cell subset or site label, interpreted: true naive CD4+ T cells. These receptors were collected from a man younger than 35 in good health.

This clone appeared once. The rearrangement joins TRBV10-1 to TRBJ2-5, with 9 bases fitting TRBD2. Unmatched junction bases numbered 6, after V lost 4 bases and J lost 3 bases. This CDR3 has 15 residues. The V gene's germline CDR1 is WNHNN and CDR2 SYGVQD (reference sequence). This CDR3 reads CASSATSGFKETQYF. CDR3 DNA sequence: TGCGCCAGCAGTGCTACTAGCGGGTTCAAAGAGACCCAGTACTTC.

This clone was counted only a few times. This chain joins TRBV7-2 and TRBJ2-4; 7 bases are a match to TRBD2. The J segment lost 6 bases and the V segment lost 5 bases, leaving 4 bases of the junction unmatched. Germline values: CDR1 SGHTA, CDR2 FQGNSA. CDR3 length equals 13 residues. The CDR3 is CASSPAGRNIQYF. Here the CDR3 DNA reads TGTGCCAGCAGCCCAGCGGGGAGAAACATTCAGTACTTC.

This clone was observed at least ten times. The chain recombines TRBV28 with TRBJ1-6, with no clear D. The CDR3 is 15 amino acids. Germline CDR1 and CDR2: MDHEN and SYDVKM. Deletions cut 6 bases from V and 10 bases from J, with 19 bases between. The CDR3 DNA sequence: TGTGCCAGCAGACGGGAACGTGGAGGTTGGTCACCCCTCCACTTT. It encodes CASRRERGGWSPLHF.

This clone was observed a few times. The CDR3 DNA sequence: TGTGCCAGCAGTGAAGCGAGCTACGAGCAGTACTTC. Translation: CASSEASYEQYF. The chain combines TRBV2 with TRBJ2-7; D call uncertain. Germline V lookup: CDR1 SNHLY, CDR2 FYNNEI. V was pared by 0 bases and J by 3 bases, with 3 bases between. This CDR3 spans 12 amino acids.

This clone was seen a few times. This chain connects TRBV6-5 to TRBJ2-4; 8 bases fit TRBD1. CDR3 size: 14 residues. Trimming cost V 6 bases and J 6 bases; bases outside gene matches: 7. CDR1 is MNHEY and CDR2 is SVGAGI in the germline V gene. The CDR3 sequence: CASSKDRVTNIQYF. The CDR3 coding sequence is TGTGCCAGCAGCAAGGACAGGGTGACAAACATTCAGTACTTC.

This chain connects TRBV7-2 to TRBJ2-7; tentatively, D is TRBD2 (5 bases). This CDR3 is 16 amino acids long. Between the trimmed V and J ends, which lost 1 base and 1 base, there was a span of 14 bases. In germline, CDR1 is SGHTA, CDR2 FQGNSA. The CDR3 here is CASSLGGPMPSYEQYF. The DNA of the CDR3 is TGTGCCAGCAGCTTAGGCGGGCCAATGCCTTCCTACGAGCAGTACTTC. The variable domain in full, with the rest retrieved from reference TRBV7-2 and TRBJ2-7, is GAGVSQSPSNKVTEKGKDVELRCDPISGHTALYWYRQSLGQGLEFLIYFQGNSAPDKSGLPSDRFSAERTGGSVSTLTIQRTQQEDSAVYLCASSLGGPMPSYEQYFGPGTRLTVT.

This clone was counted only a few times. The chain has TRBV30 and TRBJ2-2, with D unresolved. Trimming removed 4 bases from V and 6 bases from J, with 6 bases in between. The CDR3 length is 11 residues. Germline V gene lookup returns CDR1 GTSNPN and CDR2 SVGIG (reference sequence). This CDR3 is CAWTDSGELFF. CDR3 bases: TGTGCCTGGACAGACTCCGGGGAGCTGTTTTTT. Filled out from reference TRBV30 and TRBJ2-2, the complete variable domain reads SQTIHQWPATLVQPVGSPLSLECTVEGTSNPNLYWYRQAAGRGLQLLFYSVGIGQISSEVPQNLSASRPQDRQFILSSKKLLLSDSGFYLCAWTDSGELFFGEGSRLTVL.

This clone was seen a few times. The chain carries TRBV5-5 and TRBJ2-7; perhaps TRBD1 as D (5 bases). V lost 1 base, J lost 3 bases, and 14 bases lay in between. Per the germline V gene, CDR1 is SGHKS and CDR2 is YYEKEE (reference sequence). There are 15 residues in the CDR3. CDR3 DNA: TGTGCCAGCAGCTTGTTGGGGCAGGGCTTCTACGAGCAGTACTTC. Translating it yields CASSLLGQGFYEQYF.

This clone was seen more than once but under ten times. The gene calls are TRBV7-6 and TRBJ2-5; TRBD1 matches 9 bases. Germline V gene data show CDR1 as SGHVS and CDR2 as FNYEAQ. V shed 5 bases and J 4 bases; nucleotides not matched to a gene: 17. This CDR3 comprises 18 residues. The CDR3 loop reads CASSPIWDRAVSRETQYF. CDR3 sequence (DNA): TGTGCCAGCAGCCCAATCTGGGACAGGGCGGTTAGTAGAGAGACCCAGTACTTC.

This clone was seen only a few times. The CDR3 DNA is TGTGCCAGCAGGCCGGGACAGCAAAACACCATATATTTT. The encoded protein is CASRPGQQNTIYF. This chain links TRBV6-5 with TRBJ1-3; the match to TRBD1 covers 7 bases. V lost 6 bases, J lost 6 bases, and 5 bases stayed unmatched. This CDR3 is 13 amino acids long. In germline, CDR1 is MNHEY, CDR2 SVGAGI.

This clone has a count of ten or more. The CDR3 DNA is TGTGCCAGCAGCCAGCCCCGGTTCGCGGGGGGAGAAGAGACCCAGTACTTC. Translating it yields CASSQPRFAGGEETQYF. The chain has TRBV7-9 and TRBJ2-5, with 8 bases lining up with TRBD2. With V trimmed by 5 bases and J by 3 bases, 14 bases remained unmatched. Germline values: CDR1 SEHNR, CDR2 FQNEAQ (reference sequence). The CDR3 sequence is 17 residues long.

This clone has just a few counts. The J gene is TRBJ1-3, the V gene TRBV19; 8 bases are a match to TRBD1. The V gene end was trimmed by 10 bases and the J gene end by 5 bases; junction bases not matched to a gene: 13. The CDR3 is 15 residues long. Looked up from germline, CDR1 is LNHDA and CDR2 is SQIVND (reference sequence). DNA for the CDR3: TGTGCCACCCACGGGACAGGCCTCGGGAGAAACACCATATATTTT. It specifies CATHGTGLGRNTIYF.

The chain carries TRBV10-3 and TRBJ2-5; 7 positions agree with TRBD1. Unmatched junction bases numbered 8, after V lost 11 bases and J lost 2 bases. Germline V gives CDR1 ENHRY, CDR2 SYGVKD. The CDR3 totals 13 residues. This CDR3 is CAVADREQETQYF. CDR3 DNA sequence: TGTGCCGTTGCCGACAGGGAACAAGAGACCCAGTACTTC.

This clone was detected a few times. The chain employs TRBV6-5 and TRBJ2-2; the D is unclear. Germline lookup yields CDR1 MNHEY and CDR2 SVGAGI. The CDR3 totals 11 residues. V was trimmed by 4 bases and J by 12 bases, leaving 9 bases between them. Written as DNA, the CDR3 is TGTGCCAGCAGTTCATTTGGGCAGCTGTTTTTT. Translation gives CASSSFGQLFF.

The chain joins TRBV18 to TRBJ1-5; the D gene is possibly TRBD1 (5 bases). The CDR3 length is 13 residues. V lost 6 bases and J lost 9, with 15 bases in between. Germline CDR1 is KGHSH and CDR2 is LQKENI. CDR3 loop: CASSSRVEGPQHF. As DNA, the CDR3 is TGTGCCAGCTCCAGCAGGGTGGAAGGGCCCCAGCATTTT.

The DNA for the CDR3 is TGTGCCAGCAGCGCAGGACAGGGCAATCAGCCCCAGCATTTT. This sequence encodes CASSAGQGNQPQHF. V usage is TRBV9 and J usage is TRBJ1-5; TRBD1 matches at 7 bases. The CDR3 covers 14 residues. V lost 3 bases and J lost 2; bases outside the gene matches: 2. Germline lookup yields CDR1 SGDLS and CDR2 YYNGEE.

J is TRBJ1-4 and V is TRBV29-1; 7 nucleotides agree with TRBD1. The CDR3 sequence is 13 residues long. Germline CDR1 and CDR2: SQVTM and ANQGSEA. Trimming removed 7 bases from V and 8 bases from J; junction bases left unmatched: 10. CDR3: CSAGTGEGEKLFF. In DNA form, the CDR3 reads TGCAGCGCCGGAACAGGGGAAGGAGAAAAACTGTTTTTT.

There are a few counts of this clone. V gene TRBV25-1 combines with J gene TRBJ2-7; tentative D call: TRBD2 (5 bases). Germline loops: CDR1 MGHDK, CDR2 SYGVNS. The CDR3 sequence is 13 residues long. Trimming cost V 6 bases and J 0 bases, with 9 bases left between them. The CDR3, as DNA: TGTGCCAGCAGGGACTTCCTCTCCTACGAGCAGTACTTC. Its protein product is CASRDFLSYEQYF.

The chain has TRBV19 and TRBJ1-1; D remains unclear. Trimming pared 8 bases from V and 1 base from J, leaving 5 bases between. CDR1 is LNHDA, CDR2 SQIVND, per germline (reference sequence). The CDR3 length is 11 residues. The CDR3 loop is CASHRNTEAFF. In DNA form, the CDR3 reads TGTGCCAGTCATAGGAACACTGAAGCTTTCTTT.

Only a few counts were recorded for this clone. This sequence joins TRBV7-2 and TRBJ2-2; D uncertain. This CDR3 has 13 residues. V lost 5 bases and J 3 bases, leaving 7 bases between the germline ends. Germline CDR1 reads SGHTA; CDR2 reads FQGNSA. The CDR3 loop is CASSRRDTGELFF. Written as DNA, the CDR3 is TGTGCCAGCAGCCGGAGAGACACCGGGGAGCTGTTTTTT.

In its sample, this clone was seen a few times. This sequence joins TRBV4-3 and TRBJ1-2, with a tentative D call TRBD1 (6 bases). V dropped 1 base and J dropped 8 bases, with 11 bases sitting between them. The CDR3 spans 13 residues. Germline CDR1 LGHNA, CDR2 YSLEER. Here the CDR3 reads CASSQVGARGYTF. The CDR3 DNA reads TGCGCCAGCAGCCAAGTGGGGGCCAGGGGCTACACCTTC.

This clone was seen more than once but under ten times. The gene calls are TRBV6-5 and TRBJ1-5, with no clear D. The CDR3 is 10 amino acids. Trimming took 10 bases from V and 7 from J, leaving 8 bases between them. Germline loops: CDR1 MNHEY, CDR2 SVGAGI. CDR3 in amino acids: CAIGSQPQHF. The CDR3 nucleotides are TGTGCCATAGGGAGCCAGCCCCAGCATTTT.

The chain uses TRBV19 and TRBJ1-2, with 8 positions matching TRBD1. Germline V gene data show CDR1 as LNHDA and CDR2 as SQIVND (reference sequence). The CDR3 length is 15 residues. V lost 2 bases and J lost 8; bases outside the gene matches: 10. CDR3 in amino acids: CASSIYPGQGDGYTF. Here the CDR3 DNA reads TGTGCCAGTAGTATATACCCTGGACAGGGAGACGGCTACACCTTC.

The rearrangement joins TRBV19 to TRBJ2-1; a possible D gene is TRBD1 (5 bases). The CDR3 length is 10 residues. The V gene's germline CDR1 is LNHDA and CDR2 SQIVND (reference sequence). V was cut by 3 bases and J by 14 bases, with 8 bases left in between. The CDR3 DNA reads as TGTGCCAGTAGTATGACAGCCGAGTTCTTC. It encodes CASSMTAEFF.